The source of this T cell receptor beta chain is a study of blood T cell repertoires in COVID-19. Study-level background: Samples representing acute and convalescent COVID-19 were sourced from the United States, Italy and Spain. The analysed material was cDNA or gDNA that came from T cells, B-cell-depleted T cells, or PBMCs.

Under the authors' procedure: Scientists estimated how many nucleated cells there were by amplifying reference gene primers. Sequencing used immunoSEQ multiplex PCR; TCRdb keeps in-frame clones, though not all of them. Clone size and V and J calls were adopted from that table, with D and trimming inferred from the DNA. The sample lists almost 45,000 clones; around 75% were seen once. Turning to this clone: No conserved phenylalanine or tryptophan ends this CDR3, so it is likely a read error.

The receptor comes from a man older than 75 with acute or convalescent COVID-19. The sequencing input was peripheral blood.

In nucleotides, the CDR3 is TGCGCCAGCAGCCAAGTAGGGGATGGGAGGGCACCCCTCCACGTT. It encodes CASSQVGDGRAPLHV. The V and J genes are TRBV4-3 and TRBJ1-6; possibly TRBD1 for D (5 bases). V lost 1 base to trimming and J lost 11 bases, with 15 bases between them. Germline CDR1 is LGHNA and CDR2 is YSLEER. The CDR3 runs 15 residues.